This TCR beta chain came from a study of T cell clonality in common variable immunodeficiency. Each donor provided roughly 4.5 to 8.5 ml of heparinized whole blood. Many counts were recorded for this clone. Its target is not known. Study-level results: Common variable immunodeficiency TCR beta sequences reportedly had fewer deletions and N-nucleotide insertions.

Produced via immunoSEQ multiplex PCR; TCRdb's table is partial and in-frame only. This sample has tens of thousands of clones and no singletons, with around 9.5% in the ten largest. Sequences were obtained from peripheral blood mononuclear cells. The origin of this receptor is a person aged 18 to 75 in good health.

This chain's CDR3 is CASSMSGSNTGELFF. CDR3 DNA (partial): TGTGCCAGCAGCATGAGCGGGTCGAACACCGGGGAG. The chain links TRBV7-8 to TRBJ2-2; D perhaps matches TRBD2 (6 bases). Coverage ceases 3 residues before the CDR3 finishes, and the germline J gene fills in the end. V lost 5 bases, J lost 0 bases, and 10 bases lay in between. In germline, CDR1 is SGHVS, CDR2 FQNEAQ. CDR3 length: 15 residues.